In its sample, the clone carrying this T cell receptor beta chain was seen a few times. The target antigen is unknown. The CDR3 is 13 residues long. Germline lookup yields CDR1 MNHEY and CDR2 SVGEGT. After removal of 6 bases from V and 8 bases from J, the junction contained 7 bases not matched to a gene. MiXCR, applied by TCRdb to the reads, yields one record per CDR3 protein. Of nearly 650,000 distinct CDR3 sequences listed, less than 25% were seen once; the top ten hold less than 10%. The data stem from a study of T cell repertoires in cytomegalovirus infection. Overall study context: Both a matching HLA type and CMV infection were indicated by public TCR beta signatures.

General study results and limits: Predominance within the ex vivo response was attributable to HLA-C-restricted CMV-specific TCR beta clonotypes.

The sequence came from a human donor in good health (CMV status not recorded). Some clones in this sample may be carry-over from other donors' samples. What was sequenced was CD8+ T cells from PBMCs. The chain recombines TRBV6-2 or TRBV6-3 with TRBJ2-1, with 7 bases lining up with TRBD1. As DNA, the CDR3 is TGTGCCAGCAGCCCGGACAGGTACGATGAGCAGTTCTTC. Translated, it gives CASSPDRYDEQFF.